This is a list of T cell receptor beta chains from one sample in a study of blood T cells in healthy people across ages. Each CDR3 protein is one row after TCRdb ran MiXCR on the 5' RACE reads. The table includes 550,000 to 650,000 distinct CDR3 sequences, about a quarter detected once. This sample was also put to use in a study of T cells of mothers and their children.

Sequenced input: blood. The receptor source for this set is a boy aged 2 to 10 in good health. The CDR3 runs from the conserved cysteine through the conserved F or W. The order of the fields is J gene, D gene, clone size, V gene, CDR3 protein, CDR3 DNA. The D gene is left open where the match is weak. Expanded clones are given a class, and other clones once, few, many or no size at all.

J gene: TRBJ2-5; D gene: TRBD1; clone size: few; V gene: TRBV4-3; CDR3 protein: CASSQGATGVETQYF; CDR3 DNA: TGCGCCAGCAGCCAAGGAGCGACAGGGGTCGAGACCCAGTACTTC
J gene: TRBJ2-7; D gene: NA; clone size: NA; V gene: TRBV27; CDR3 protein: CASSLSLGQGGVFSYEQYF; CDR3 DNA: TGTGCCAGCAGTTTATCGCTTGGGCAGGGGGGTGTTTTCTCCTACGAGCAGTACTTC
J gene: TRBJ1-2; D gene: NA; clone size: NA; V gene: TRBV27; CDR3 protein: CASSSARGAYYGYTF; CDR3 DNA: TGTGCCAGCAGTTCCGCCCGGGGGGCCTATTATGGCTACACCTTC
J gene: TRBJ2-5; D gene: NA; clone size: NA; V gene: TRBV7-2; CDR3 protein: CASSLGGTSVTQYF; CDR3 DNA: TGTGCCAGCAGCTTAGGAGGGACTTCGGTGACCCAGTACTTC
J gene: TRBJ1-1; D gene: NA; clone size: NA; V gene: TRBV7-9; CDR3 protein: CASSLVDREAFF; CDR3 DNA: TGTGCCAGCAGCTTAGTCGACAGGGAAGCTTTCTTT
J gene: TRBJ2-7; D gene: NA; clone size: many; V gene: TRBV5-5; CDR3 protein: CASSLVAQSYEQYF; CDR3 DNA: TGTGCCAGCAGCTTGGTTGCTCAATCCTACGAGCAGTACTTC
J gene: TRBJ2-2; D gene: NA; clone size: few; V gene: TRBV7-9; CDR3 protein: CASSPRTRWATGELFF; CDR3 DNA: TGTGCCAGCAGCCCCCGGACCCGTTGGGCAACCGGGGAGCTGTTTTTT
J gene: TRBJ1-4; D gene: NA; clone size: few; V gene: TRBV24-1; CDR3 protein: CATSPDSQLEKLFF; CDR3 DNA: TGTGCCACCAGTCCTGACAGTCAGCTTGAAAAACTGTTTTTT
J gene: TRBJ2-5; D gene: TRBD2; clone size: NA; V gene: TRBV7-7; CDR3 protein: CASSSWTSEQETQYF; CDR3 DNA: TGTGCTAGCAGCTCGTGGACTAGCGAGCAAGAGACCCAGTACTTC
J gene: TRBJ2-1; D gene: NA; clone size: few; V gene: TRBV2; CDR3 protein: CASSAASGGSNEQFF; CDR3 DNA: TGTGCCAGCAGTGCAGCGAGCGGAGGGTCCAATGAGCAGTTCTTC
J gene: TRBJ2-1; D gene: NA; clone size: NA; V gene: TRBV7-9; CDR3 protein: CASSFGFKTRQFF; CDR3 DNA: TGTGCCAGCAGTTTTGGGTTCAAAACAAGGCAGTTCTTC
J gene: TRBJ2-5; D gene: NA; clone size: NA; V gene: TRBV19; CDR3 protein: CASSTNRQETQYF; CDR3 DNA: TGTGCCAGTAGTACGAACAGACAAGAGACCCAGTACTTC
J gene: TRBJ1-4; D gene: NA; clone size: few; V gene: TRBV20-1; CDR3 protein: CSANRQGREKLFF; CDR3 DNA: TGCAGTGCTAACCGCCAGGGCAGAGAAAAACTGTTTTTT
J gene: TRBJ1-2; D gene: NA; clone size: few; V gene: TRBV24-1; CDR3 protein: CATSDSRRGNGYTF; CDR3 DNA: TGTGCCACCAGTGATTCCCGCAGGGGAAATGGCTACACCTTC
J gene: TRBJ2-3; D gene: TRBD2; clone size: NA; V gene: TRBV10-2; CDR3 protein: CASRELATSTDTQYF; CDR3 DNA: TGCGCCAGCAGGGAACTAGCGACTAGCACAGATACGCAGTATTTT
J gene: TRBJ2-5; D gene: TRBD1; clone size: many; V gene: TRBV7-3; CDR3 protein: CASSLITPRDRGKETQYF; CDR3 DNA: TGTGCCAGCAGCTTAATAACCCCCCGGGACAGGGGGAAGGAGACCCAGTACTTC
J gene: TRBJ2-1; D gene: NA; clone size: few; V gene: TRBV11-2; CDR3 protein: CASSSGFFEQFF; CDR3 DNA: TGTGCCAGCAGCTCAGGGTTTTTTGAGCAGTTCTTC
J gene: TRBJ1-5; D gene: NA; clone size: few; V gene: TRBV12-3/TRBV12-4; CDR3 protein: CASSAVRSNQPQHF; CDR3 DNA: TGTGCCAGCAGTGCTGTAAGAAGCAATCAGCCCCAGCATTTT
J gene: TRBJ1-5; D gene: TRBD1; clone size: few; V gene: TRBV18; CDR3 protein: CASSPGTENQPQHF; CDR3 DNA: TGTGCCAGCTCACCCGGGACAGAGAATCAGCCCCAGCATTTT
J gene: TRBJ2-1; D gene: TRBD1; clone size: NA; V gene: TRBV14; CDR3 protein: CASSQDRDRYNEQFF; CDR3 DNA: TGTGCCAGCAGCCAAGATCGGGACAGATATAATGAGCAGTTCTTC
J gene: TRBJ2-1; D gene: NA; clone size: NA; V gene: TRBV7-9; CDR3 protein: CASSFLTSPSSYNEQFF; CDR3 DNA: TGTGCCAGCAGCTTCCTGACTAGTCCCAGCTCCTACAATGAGCAGTTCTTC
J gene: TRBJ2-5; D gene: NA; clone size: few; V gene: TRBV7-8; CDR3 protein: CASSLYTGQTQYF; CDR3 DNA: TGTGCCAGCAGCTTATACACAGGGCAGACCCAGTACTTC
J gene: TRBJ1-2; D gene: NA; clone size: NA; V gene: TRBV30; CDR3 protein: CAWKGESAGYTF; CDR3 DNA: TGTGCCTGGAAGGGGGAATCGGCCGGCTACACCTTC
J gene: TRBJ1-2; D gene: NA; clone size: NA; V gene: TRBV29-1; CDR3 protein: CSVQPQANYGYTF; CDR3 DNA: TGCAGCGTCCAACCACAGGCGAACTATGGCTACACCTTC
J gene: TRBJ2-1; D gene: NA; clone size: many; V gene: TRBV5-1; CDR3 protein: CASSLEWPSYNEQFF; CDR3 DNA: TGCGCCAGCAGCTTGGAGTGGCCGTCCTACAATGAGCAGTTCTTC
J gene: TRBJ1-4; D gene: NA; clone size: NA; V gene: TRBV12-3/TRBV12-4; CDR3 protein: CASSLCRLGEKLFF; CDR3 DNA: TGTGCCAGCAGTTTATGCAGGTTGGGAGAAAAACTGTTTTTT
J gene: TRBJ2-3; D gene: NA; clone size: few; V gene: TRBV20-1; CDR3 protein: CSARDLGGGPSTDTQYF; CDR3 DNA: TGCAGTGCTAGAGATCTGGGCGGGGGCCCTAGCACAGATACGCAGTATTTT
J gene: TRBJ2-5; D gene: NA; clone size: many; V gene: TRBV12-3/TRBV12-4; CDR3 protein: CASSFSGAETQYF; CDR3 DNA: TGTGCCAGCAGTTTCTCCGGGGCAGAGACCCAGTACTTC
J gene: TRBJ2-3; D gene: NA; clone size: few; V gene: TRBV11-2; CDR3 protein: CASSLRGLSTDTQYF; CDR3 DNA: TGTGCCAGCAGCTTAAGGGGACTCAGCACAGATACGCAGTATTTT
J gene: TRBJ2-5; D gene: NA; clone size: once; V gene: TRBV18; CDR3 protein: CTSSPPNRAHQETQYF; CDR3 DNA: TGTACCAGCTCACCACCGAACAGGGCCCACCAAGAGACCCAGTACTTC
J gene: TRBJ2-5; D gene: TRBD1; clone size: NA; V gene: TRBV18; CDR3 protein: CASSPGTVQETQYF; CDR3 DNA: TGTGCCAGCTCACCGGGGACAGTTCAAGAGACCCAGTACTTC
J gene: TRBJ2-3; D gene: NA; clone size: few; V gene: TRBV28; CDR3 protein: CASSFLTSPDTQYF; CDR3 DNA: TGTGCCAGCAGTTTCCTGACAAGCCCAGATACGCAGTATTTT
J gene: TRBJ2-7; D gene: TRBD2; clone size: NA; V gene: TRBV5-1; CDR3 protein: CASSSSSGTSDPLGEQYF; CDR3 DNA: TGCGCCAGCAGCTCTTCTTCCGGGACTAGCGACCCCCTGGGCGAGCAGTACTTC
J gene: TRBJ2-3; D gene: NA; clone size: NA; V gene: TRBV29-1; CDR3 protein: CSVSLTSTDTQYF; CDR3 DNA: TGCAGCGTTTCACTAACCAGCACAGATACGCAGTATTTT
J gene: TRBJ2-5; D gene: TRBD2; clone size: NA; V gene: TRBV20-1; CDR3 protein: CSARVPTSGSSKMQETQYF; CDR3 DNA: TGCAGTGCTAGAGTGCCCACTAGCGGGAGTTCCAAGATGCAAGAGACCCAGTACTTC
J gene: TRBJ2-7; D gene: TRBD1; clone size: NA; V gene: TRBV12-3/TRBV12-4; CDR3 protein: CASSSQQGYEQYF; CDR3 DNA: TGTGCCAGCAGTTCCCAACAGGGGTACGAGCAGTACTTC
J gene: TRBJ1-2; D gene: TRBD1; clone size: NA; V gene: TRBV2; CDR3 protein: CASTGDRDWGGYTF; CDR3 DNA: TGTGCCAGCACCGGAGACAGGGACTGGGGTGGCTACACCTTC